The rows below give T cell receptor beta chains drawn from one sample of a study of T cells in Graves' hyperthyroidism and ophthalmopathy. TCRdb used MiXCR to reprocess the multiplex PCR reads, holding one entry per CDR3 protein. The table includes roughly 330,000 distinct CDR3 sequences, roughly 15% detected once. Material for sequencing was blood. These receptors originate from a man aged 30 to 39 with Graves' hyperthyroidism. Both conserved end residues are part of each CDR3. A D gene is named only where the DNA matches it firmly. Clone size is not always given. Where it is, it says once, few, many or a class for expanded clones.

NA	TRBV24-1	NA	TRBJ2-5	TGTGCCACCAGTGACCCGATGACTAATTTTGAAGAGACCCAGTACTTC	CATSDPMTNFEETQYF
few	TRBV15	NA	TRBJ1-5	TGTGCCACCAGCAGAGACGGGGGAAGGGGCAATCAGCCCCAGCATTTT	CATSRDGGRGNQPQHF
NA	TRBV6-2/TRBV6-3	NA	TRBJ2-7	TGTGCCAGCAGTAAGACTGCACCCTACGAGCAGTACTTC	CASSKTAPYEQYF
many	TRBV5-6	NA	TRBJ2-1	TGTGCCAGCAGCGCAGATCCGGGACTTGCAAATGAGCAGTTCTTC	CASSADPGLANEQFF
few	TRBV7-9	NA	TRBJ2-2	TGTGCCAGCAGCTTAGCGCTCGGGCGGAACACCGGGGAGCTGTTTTTT	CASSLALGRNTGELFF
many	TRBV20-1	TRBD1	TRBJ2-4	TGCAGTGCTAGAGATCTGGGACAGGGGGCAAACATTCAGTACTTC	CSARDLGQGANIQYF
many	TRBV28	NA	TRBJ2-7	TGTGCCAGCAAGCGCATCCACTACTACGAGCAGTACTTC	CASKRIHYYEQYF
many	TRBV2	TRBD1	TRBJ1-5	TGTGCCAGCATAGGGGACAGGATGATTGGCAATCAGCCCCAGCATTTT	CASIGDRMIGNQPQHF
NA	TRBV11-2	NA	TRBJ1-4	TGTGCCAGCAGCATTCCCGGGGGGCGAGGTGAAAAACTGTTTTTT	CASSIPGGRGEKLFF
once	TRBV12-3/TRBV12-4	NA	TRBJ1-1	TGTGCCAGCAGAGAGGGGACCATGAACACTGAAGCTTTCTTT	CASREGTMNTEAFF
many	TRBV7-8	TRBD2	TRBJ2-7	TGTGCCAGCAGCTTAGGTGACGGACTAGCGGAGTCGGAGCAGTACTTC	CASSLGDGLAESEQYF
few	TRBV7-9	TRBD1	TRBJ1-3	TGTGCCAGCAGCTCCGGGACAGCGAAAGGAAACACCATATATTTT	CASSSGTAKGNTIYF
many	TRBV6-1	NA	TRBJ2-5	TGTGCCAGCAGTAATTACAGGGATAGGTTAGAGACCCAGTACTTC	CASSNYRDRLETQYF
many	TRBV3-1	TRBD2	TRBJ2-7	TGTGCCAGCAGCCAAGAACCGACTAGCGGGATGTACGAGCAGTACTTC	CASSQEPTSGMYEQYF
few	TRBV12-3/TRBV12-4	NA	TRBJ2-3	TGTGCCAGCTATCTTGGGGGGGATACGCAGTATTTT	CASYLGGDTQYF
many	TRBV3-1	TRBD2	TRBJ2-2	TGTGCCAGCAGCTCAACGACTAGCGGGACGGGGGAGCTGTTTTTT	CASSSTTSGTGELFF
many	TRBV6-4	TRBD2	TRBJ2-1	TGTGCCAGCAGTGACACTAGCGGAGGGGATGAGCAGTTCTTC	CASSDTSGGDEQFF
NA	TRBV12-3/TRBV12-4	TRBD2	TRBJ2-1	TGTGCCAGCAGTTTATGGGCTAGCGGGATATCCAATGAGCAGTTCTTC	CASSLWASGISNEQFF
NA	TRBV7-3	TRBD2	TRBJ2-5	TGTGCCAGCAGCCCACGGGGGGGGACACACCAAGAGACCCAGTACTTC	CASSPRGGTHQETQYF
many	TRBV11-3	NA	TRBJ2-3	TGTGCCAGCAGCTCCGCCCCTAACACAGATACGCAGTATTTT	CASSSAPNTDTQYF
NA	TRBV5-1	TRBD1	TRBJ2-2	TGCGCCAGCAGCCGAACGGCAGGGGGGAACACCGGGGAGCTGTTTTTT	CASSRTAGGNTGELFF
NA	TRBV12-3/TRBV12-4	TRBD2	TRBJ2-7	TGTGCCAGCAGTTTGCCTTCTAGCGGGAGTTTCTACGAGCAGTACTTC	CASSLPSSGSFYEQYF
NA	TRBV7-3	TRBD1	TRBJ2-2	TGTGCCACCCAGGGGGCCGGGGAGCTGTTTTTT	CATQGAGELFF
NA	TRBV4-1	TRBD2	TRBJ2-7	TGCGCCAGCAGCCACTCTAAAGAGACTAGCGGGAGTATTGAGCAGTACTTC	CASSHSKETSGSIEQYF
NA	TRBV2	TRBD2	TRBJ2-3	TGTGCCAGAGGGACTAGCGGAACAGATACGCAGTATTTT	CARGTSGTDTQYF
many	TRBV12-3/TRBV12-4	NA	TRBJ2-3	TGTGCCAGCAGTTTAGCGCGGTTAGAGAAGCAGTATTTT	CASSLARLEKQYF
few	TRBV9	NA	TRBJ2-3	TGTGCCAGCAGCGTAGGGGTGGGGGGGGCGCAGGATACGCAGTATTTT	CASSVGVGGAQDTQYF
few	TRBV20-1	TRBD2	TRBJ2-5	TGCAGTGCTAGAGCCCTAGCGGGAGACGTCGGGACCCAGTACTTC	CSARALAGDVGTQYF
many	TRBV5-1	NA	TRBJ1-1	TGCGCCAGCAGCTTAGGGGCCAGATACACTGAAGCTTTCTTT	CASSLGARYTEAFF
NA	TRBV10-2	NA	TRBJ1-5	TGCGCCAGCAGTGATGCAGGGAGTCCCCAGCATTTT	CASSDAGSPQHF
few	TRBV4-1	NA	TRBJ1-1	TGCGCCAGCAGCCCCGTGGCCGGGGGGCTATTGAACACTGAAGCTTTCTTT	CASSPVAGGLLNTEAFF
many	TRBV3-1	TRBD2	TRBJ2-1	TGTGCCAGTACAGGATATAGCGGGAGCATAAATGAGCAGTTCTTC	CASTGYSGSINEQFF
NA	TRBV12-3/TRBV12-4	TRBD2	TRBJ2-7	TGTGCCAGCACCCTAAGCGGGACCAGCGGCGAGCAGTACTTC	CASTLSGTSGEQYF
NA	TRBV10-3	NA	TRBJ2-3	TGTGCCGTCGGAACCACCCGGGGCACAGATACGCAGTATTTT	CAVGTTRGTDTQYF
many	TRBV28	NA	TRBJ2-4	TGTGCCAGCACCCTAGGAGGGTACGCCAAAAACATTCAGTACTTC	CASTLGGYAKNIQYF
many	TRBV27	NA	TRBJ2-6	TGTGCCAGCAGTTTATCAGGTTCTGGGGCCAACGTCCTGACTTTC	CASSLSGSGANVLTF
many	TRBV27	NA	TRBJ1-3	TGTGCCAGCAGTTTGGGAAACACCATATATTTT	CASSLGNTIYF
many	TRBV6-1	NA	TRBJ2-3	TGTGCCAGCGGGATACAGGGACCCGATACGCAGTATTTT	CASGIQGPDTQYF
NA	TRBV4-2	NA	TRBJ2-3	TGTGCCAGCAGCCAATCCCCAAGAGATACGCAGTATTTT	CASSQSPRDTQYF
NA	TRBV6-1	NA	TRBJ1-6	TGTGCCAGCAGTGAATCGACAGGACCTAATTCACCCCTCCACTTT	CASSESTGPNSPLHF
NA	TRBV5-1	NA	TRBJ1-1	TGCGCCAGCAGCATCCAGGGAGGGAACACTGAAGCTTTCTTT	CASSIQGGNTEAFF
NA	TRBV20-1	NA	TRBJ2-3	TGCAGTGCTAGGTGGGGAGAGGGGGGTACAGATACGCAGTATTTT	CSARWGEGGTDTQYF
many	TRBV28	NA	TRBJ1-1	TGTGCCAGCATCGGGGTCCTGACTGAAGCTTTCTTT	CASIGVLTEAFF
NA	TRBV6-4	NA	TRBJ1-6	TGTGCCAGCAGTGACTCGAGCCGCGGGGATAATTCACCCCTCCACTTT	CASSDSSRGDNSPLHF
many	TRBV12-3/TRBV12-4	TRBD2	TRBJ2-1	TGTGCCAGCAGTTTCATTAGCGGGAGATCTCTTTCCTACAATGAGCAGTTCTTC	CASSFISGRSLSYNEQFF